These 14 T cell receptor beta chains originate from one sample sequenced in a study of Ad26.COV2.S vaccination and SARS-CoV-2 variants. The assay was immunoSEQ multiplex PCR, and TCRdb's table has in-frame clones only and misses some. The sample records roughly 500,000 clones, roughly 85% being singletons. The treatment was: roughly 18 received Ad26.COV2.S at low or high dose, single or two shots; 5 received placebo; per-sample allocation not given. Each sample was drawn 63 days after the first injection (of vaccine or placebo). Here the sequenced sample was peripheral blood, taken in a trial of Ad26.COV2.S vaccine versus placebo. Receptor source: a person between 18 and 59 years old who received the Ad26.COV2.S COVID-19 vaccine or a placebo.

The chain couples TRBV5-4 to TRBJ2-3; 12 bases match TRBD2. Trimming took 2 bases from V and 5 from J; bases not matched to a gene: 6. CDR1 is SGHNT, CDR2 YYREEE, per germline (reference sequence). The CDR3 loop spans 16 amino acids. The CDR3 loop is CASSFASGRAGDTQYF. CDR3 coding DNA: TGTGCCAGCAGCTTCGCTAGCGGGAGGGCGGGAGATACGCAGTATTTT.

CDR3 in DNA: TGTGCCAGCAGCTTACAGGGGAACACTGAAGCTTTCTTT. Its protein product is CASSLQGNTEAFF. The chain has TRBV11-3 and TRBJ1-1; D may be TRBD1 (5 bases). CDR1 and CDR2 from the germline V gene are SGHNT and YENEEA. This CDR3 has 13 residues. Trimming left V 2 bases short and J 1 base short, with 5 bases between.

The rearrangement links TRBV19 to TRBJ2-7; the D gene could be TRBD1 or TRBD2 (5 bases each). This CDR3 region has 14 residues. The V gene's germline CDR1 is LNHDA and CDR2 SQIVND (reference sequence). V lost 5 bases and J lost 1, with 12 bases in between. The CDR3 here is CASSLGDLSYEQYF. In nucleotides, the CDR3 is TGTGCCAGTAGTTTGGGGGATCTGTCCTACGAGCAGTACTTC.

CDR3 amino acids: CASSVAQGAPTEAFF. The CDR3 DNA reads as TGTGCCAGCAGCGTAGCACAGGGGGCGCCCACTGAAGCTTTCTTT. This chain joins TRBV9 and TRBJ1-1; 9 bases fit TRBD1. CDR1 SGDLS and CDR2 YYNGEE come from the germline V gene. Losses at the gene ends were 0 bases for V and 4 bases for J; bases not matched to a gene: 4. The length of the CDR3 is 15 residues.

The V gene is TRBV25-1, the J gene TRBJ2-5; D call uncertain. The germline V gene encodes CDR1 MGHDK and CDR2 SYGVNS. This CDR3 is built from 13 residues. V lost 1 base and J 4 bases, leaving 7 bases between the germline ends. Here the CDR3 reads CASSEFSPETQYF. Written as DNA, the CDR3 is TGTGCCAGCAGTGAATTTAGCCCAGAGACCCAGTACTTC.

The chain carries TRBV30 and TRBJ1-1, with D unclear. CDR3 length equals 12 residues. CDR1 and CDR2 (germline): GTSNPN, SVGIG (reference sequence). V lost 5 bases and J lost 5, with 12 bases in between. The CDR3 is CAWAPGFTEAFF. The CDR3, as DNA: TGTGCCTGGGCTCCGGGATTTACTGAAGCTTTCTTT.

Turning to this clone: Relative to the germline gene, one junction end is altered; a read error may explain this. The chain joins TRBV9 to TRBJ2-1, with 11 bases fitting TRBD2. The CDR3 has 16 amino acids. Germline V lookup: CDR1 SGDLS, CDR2 YYNGEE. The CDR3 coding sequence is TGTGCCAGCAGCGGAAGGGGGACTAGCGGTTACATTGAGCAGTTCTTC. Protein: CASSGRGTSGYIEQFF. The full variable domain, with the rest looked up from reference TRBV9 and TRBJ2-1, is DSGVTQTPKHLITATGQRVTLRCSPRSGDLSVYWYQQSLDQGLQFLIQYYNGEERAKGNILERFSAQQFPDLHSELNLSSLELGDSALYFCASSGRGTSGYIEQFFGPGTRLTVL.

The chain is built from TRBV13 and TRBJ2-3; 7 positions match TRBD2. Trimming removed 5 bases from V and 1 base from J; junction bases left unmatched: 12. Germline loops: CDR1 PRHDT, CDR2 FYEKMQ (reference sequence). The CDR3 consists of 17 residues. The CDR3 loop reads CASSAGVAGSRTDTQYF. CDR3 DNA sequence: TGTGCCAGCAGCGCGGGGGTAGCCGGGAGCCGCACAGATACGCAGTATTTT.

Regarding this clone: Other DNA sequences in this sample translate to the same CDR3. The chain couples TRBV19 to TRBJ2-3; D ambiguous. CDR3 length: 11 residues. The germline CDR1 and CDR2 sequences are LNHDA and SQIVND (reference sequence). V lost 3 bases and J lost 6, with 4 bases in between. The CDR3 bases are TGTGCCAGTAGTATCTCTGATACGCAGTATTTT. Its translation: CASSISDTQYF.

The V and J genes are TRBV9 and TRBJ1-4, with D perhaps matching TRBD1 (6 bases). The V end lost 3 bases, the J end lost 4 bases, and 13 bases lay between the germline ends. This CDR3 contains 15 residues. CDR1 SGDLS and CDR2 YYNGEE come from the germline V gene. CDR3 coding DNA: TGTGCCAGCAGCGCCGCAGGGGATTTTAATGAAAAACTGTTTTTT. It yields the protein CASSAAGDFNEKLFF.

This clone was found once. This chain joins TRBV20-1 and TRBJ2-7; tentatively, D is TRBD2 (6 bases). Germline CDR1 and CDR2: DFQATT and SNEGSKA (reference sequence). The CDR3 runs 19 residues. Trimming left V 3 bases short and J 1 base short, with 28 bases between. CDR3 sequence (DNA): TGCAGTGCTAGTACACAGCCCATCCGGTTTTCCGGGACTTCCTACGAGCAGTACTTC. Amino acid sequence: CSASTQPIRFSGTSYEQYF.

The chain joins TRBV6-5 to TRBJ2-3, with 11 bases that match TRBD1. With V trimmed by 2 bases and J by 3 bases, 1 base remained unmatched. Germline CDR1 reads MNHEY; CDR2 reads SVGAGI. The CDR3 has 15 residues. The CDR3 region is CASSYGTGGTDTQYF. The CDR3 bases are TGTGCCAGCAGTTACGGGACAGGGGGGACAGATACGCAGTATTTT.

This clone has only one observation. This chain joins TRBV11-3 and TRBJ1-1; 8 nucleotides align to TRBD1. The V and J ends lost 2 bases and 4 bases, in that order; junction bases with no gene match: 0. The CDR3 totals 13 residues. CDR1 is SGHNT, CDR2 YENEEA, per germline. CDR3 sequence (DNA): TGTGCCAGCAGCTTAACAGGGGGCACTGAAGCTTTCTTT. Protein sequence: CASSLTGGTEAFF.

This clone was detected a few times. The chain is built from TRBV5-1 and TRBJ2-7; D gene ambiguous. The CDR3 totals 14 residues. Trimming pared 0 bases from V and 2 bases from J, leaving 9 bases between. CDR1 is SGHRS, CDR2 YFSETQ, per germline. The CDR3 loop reads CASSLGRVPYEQYF. The CDR3 nucleotides read TGCGCCAGCAGCTTGGGTAGGGTTCCCTACGAGCAGTACTTC.